What follows is one TCR beta chain and its context. These data originate in a study of blood T cell repertoires in COVID-19. Across the study: Acute and convalescent COVID-19 samples came from the United States, Italy and Spain. T cells, B-cell-depleted T cells, or PBMCs supplied cDNA or gDNA.

Authors' processing steps: Researchers report that nucleated cell counts were estimated from reference gene primer amplification. Only in-frame clones appear in the TCRdb table, and some are missing; sequencing was by immunoSEQ multiplex PCR. V and J calls and clone size follow that table, whereas D and trimming were derived from the DNA. The sample holds about 360,000 clones, around 87% seen once. Germline loops: CDR1 MNHEY, CDR2 SVGAGI. V was clipped by 5 bases and J by 2 bases; unmatched bases: 3. The CDR3 consists of 15 residues. The sequence derives from a human donor in a cohort sampled during active COVID-19. The specimen sequenced was peripheral blood. The genes are TRBV6-5 and TRBJ2-7; 13 positions match TRBD2. For the CDR3, the DNA is TGTGCCAGCAGTACACTAGCGGGAGGGCCCTACGAGCAGTACTTC. Its translation is CASSTLAGGPYEQYF.